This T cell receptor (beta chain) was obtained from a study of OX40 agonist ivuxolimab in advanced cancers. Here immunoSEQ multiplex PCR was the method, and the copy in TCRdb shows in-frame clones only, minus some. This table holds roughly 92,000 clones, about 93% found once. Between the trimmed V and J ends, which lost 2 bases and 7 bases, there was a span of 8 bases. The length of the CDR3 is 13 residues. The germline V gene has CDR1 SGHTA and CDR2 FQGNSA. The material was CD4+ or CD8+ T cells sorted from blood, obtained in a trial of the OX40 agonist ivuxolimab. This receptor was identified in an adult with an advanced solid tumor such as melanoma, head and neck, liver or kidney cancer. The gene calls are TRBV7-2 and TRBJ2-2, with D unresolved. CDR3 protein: CASSLNNFGELFF. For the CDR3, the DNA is TGTGCCAGCAGCTTAAACAACTTCGGGGAGCTGTTTTTT.